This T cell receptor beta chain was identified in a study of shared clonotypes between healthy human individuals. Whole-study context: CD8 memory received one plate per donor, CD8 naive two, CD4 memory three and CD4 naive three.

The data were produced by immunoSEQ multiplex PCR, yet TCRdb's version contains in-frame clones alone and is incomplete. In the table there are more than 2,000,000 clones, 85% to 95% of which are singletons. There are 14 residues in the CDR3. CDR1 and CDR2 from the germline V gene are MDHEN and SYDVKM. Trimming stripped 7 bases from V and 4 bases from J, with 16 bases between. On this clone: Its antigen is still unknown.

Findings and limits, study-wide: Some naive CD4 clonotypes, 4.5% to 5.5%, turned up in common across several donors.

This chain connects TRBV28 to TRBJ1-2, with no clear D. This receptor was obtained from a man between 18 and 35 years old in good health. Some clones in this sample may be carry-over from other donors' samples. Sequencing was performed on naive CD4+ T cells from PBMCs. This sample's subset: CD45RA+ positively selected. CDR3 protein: CASTGPVRSYGYTF. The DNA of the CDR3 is TGTGCCAGCACCGGACCAGTACGGAGCTATGGCTACACCTTC.